Listed here are 13 T cell receptor beta chains from one sample, sequenced in a study of shared clonotypes between healthy human individuals. Terminally differentiated effector memory CD45RA+ cells were left out of the naive CD8 fraction, which was CD45RO-negative and positively selected for CCR7. The assay was immunoSEQ multiplex PCR, and TCRdb's table has in-frame clones only and misses some. The repertoire holds 650,000 to 800,000 clones, with approximately 90% as singletons. Specimen: naive CD8+ T cells sorted from blood. Every receptor here comes from a man between 25 and 39 years old in good health.

This rearrangement joins TRBV4-2 to TRBJ1-1; D may be TRBD1 (6 bases). Trimming cost V 5 bases and J 7 bases, with 14 bases left between them. Germline values: CDR1 LGHNA, CDR2 YNFKEQ. The CDR3 totals 13 residues. This CDR3 is CASSKTGSIEAFF. Here the CDR3 DNA reads TGTGCCAGCAGCAAGACAGGTTCCATTGAAGCTTTCTTT.

The chain links TRBV5-1 to TRBJ2-1, with 7 bases matching TRBD2. V trimming: 7 bases; J trimming: 3 bases; junction bases outside the gene matches: 4. Germline CDR1 and CDR2: SGHRS and YFSETQ. This CDR3 region has 13 residues. The CDR3 region is CASAGVDYNEQFF. CDR3 sequence (DNA): TGCGCCAGCGCGGGGGTGGACTACAATGAGCAGTTCTTC. The full variable domain, completed using reference TRBV5-1 and TRBJ2-1, is KAGVTQTPRYLIKTRGQQVTLSCSPISGHRSVSWYQQTPGQGLQFLFEYFSETQRNKGNFPGRFSGRQFSNSRSEMNVSTLELGDSALYLCASAGVDYNEQFFGPGTRLTVL.

As DNA, the CDR3 is TGTGCCAGCAGACAAAAGGGGCGCGGGGAGCTGTTTTTT. Amino acids: CASRQKGRGELFF. The V gene is TRBV6-5, the J gene TRBJ2-2, with TRBD1 as a possible D gene (5 bases). The CDR3 is made up of 13 amino acids. V gave up 6 bases and J gave up 7 bases, with 12 bases separating them. Germline loops: CDR1 MNHEY, CDR2 SVGAGI.

About this clone: The sample carries other DNA sequences with the same CDR3. The chain carries TRBV7-9 and TRBJ1-4, with 7 positions matching TRBD1. Looked up from germline, CDR1 is SEHNR and CDR2 is FQNEAQ (reference sequence). The CDR3 length is 14 residues. Losses at the gene ends were 4 bases for V and 5 bases for J; bases not matched to a gene: 4. The CDR3 DNA reads TGTGCCAGCAGCTCAGGGGGTTCAAATGAAAAACTGTTTTTT. Translation: CASSSGGSNEKLFF. The whole variable domain, remainder taken from reference TRBV7-9 and TRBJ1-4, is DTGVSQNPRHKITKRGQNVTFRCDPISEHNRLYWYRQTLGQGPEFLTYFQNEAQLEKSRLLSDRFSAERPKGSFSTLEIQRTEQGDSAMYLCASSSGGSNEKLFFGSGTQLSVL.

Remarks on this clone: The sample carries other DNA sequences with the same CDR3. The chain combines TRBV29-1 with TRBJ2-2, with TRBD2 as a possible D gene (6 bases). Trimming cost V 4 bases and J 3 bases, with 9 bases left between them. This CDR3 has 13 amino acids. Germline lookup yields CDR1 SQVTM and CDR2 ANQGSEA. The CDR3 region is CSVVGGDTGELFF. The CDR3 bases are TGCAGCGTTGTCGGAGGGGACACCGGGGAGCTGTTTTTT.

V usage is TRBV5-1 and J usage is TRBJ2-4; tentatively, D is TRBD1 (6 bases). The V gene lost 3 bases and the J gene lost 3 bases, with 16 bases spanning the gap. Germline-derived CDR1 and CDR2 are SGHRS and YFSETQ. This CDR3 spans 16 amino acids. CDR3 DNA: TGCGCCAGCAGCTACGCACAGGGAGCAAACAAAAACATTCAGTACTTC. It encodes CASSYAQGANKNIQYF.

The chain carries TRBV21-1 and TRBJ2-1; the DNA was not used to check the table's D call, TRBD2. TRBV21-1 is a pseudogene segment. This CDR3 comprises 14 residues. The CDR3 DNA sequence: TGTGCCAGCAGCAAGAGAGCTAGCGGGAGGGCGGGGTTCTTC. It translates to CASSKRASGRAGFF.

The chain employs TRBV4-1 and TRBJ1-4, with D perhaps matching TRBD1 (6 bases). V lost 1 base to trimming and J lost 7 bases, with 19 bases between them. The CDR3 sequence is 17 residues long. The germline V gene has CDR1 MGHRA and CDR2 YSYEKL. The CDR3 sequence: CASSQGAGGVDVEKLFF. CDR3 DNA sequence: TGCGCCAGCAGCCAAGGTGCGGGGGGCGTCGATGTTGAAAAACTGTTTTTT.

The rearrangement joins TRBV19 to TRBJ1-2; tentatively, D is TRBD1 (6 bases). CDR1 and CDR2 from the germline V gene are LNHDA and SQIVND (reference sequence). Trimming stripped 7 bases from V and 4 bases from J, with 16 bases between. The CDR3 loop spans 14 amino acids. The CDR3 DNA reads TGTGCCAGTACTTTGGTTGGGGGCAGCTATGGCTACACCTTC. This sequence encodes CASTLVGGSYGYTF.

To note about this clone: The identical CDR3 is also encoded by other nucleotide sequences in the sample. The rearrangement links TRBV6-5 to TRBJ2-7; D is perhaps TRBD2 (6 bases). V lost 0 bases to trimming and J lost 7 bases, with 10 bases between them. The CDR3 has 13 residues. Germline assignment: CDR1 MNHEY and CDR2 SVGAGI. The CDR3 sequence is CASSYSPGREQYF. CDR3 nucleotide sequence: TGTGCCAGCAGTTACTCGCCAGGGAGGGAGCAGTACTTC.

DNA for the CDR3: TGTGCCAGCAGTTACTCGAGCGGGATCTCCTACGAGCAGTACTTC. This gives the protein CASSYSSGISYEQYF. The genes are TRBV6-6 and TRBJ2-7, with 7 bases identical to TRBD2. The germline gives CDR1 MNHNY, CDR2 SVGAGI (reference sequence). V gave up 0 bases and J gave up 0 bases; unmatched junction bases: 2. CDR3 length: 15 amino acids.

This rearrangement joins TRBV29-1 to TRBJ2-5; the D is unclear. The germline V and J ends were trimmed by 8 bases and 10 bases, with 14 bases remaining between them. Germline CDR1 SQVTM, CDR2 ANQGSEA. The CDR3 is made up of 10 amino acids. The CDR3 sequence: CSFGLDVQYF. CDR3 bases: TGCAGCTTTGGATTGGATGTCCAGTACTTC.

A word on this clone: Different DNA sequences within this sample yield the same CDR3. The chain couples TRBV10-2 to TRBJ1-1, with D perhaps TRBD1 (6 bases). Germline V gene lookup returns CDR1 WSHSY and CDR2 SAAADI. V dropped 2 bases and J dropped 0 bases, with 7 bases sitting between them. This CDR3 has 14 residues. The CDR3 bases are TGCGCCAGCAGTGAGGGGGGCATGAACACTGAAGCTTTCTTT. It is translated as CASSEGGMNTEAFF.